Below, 31 T cell receptor beta chains from the same sample are listed, as sequenced in a study of human T cells and chemical hapten exposure (dated by TCRdb to the early 2020s). Library preparation was by RACE. Data came from a NextSeq 500. TCRdb ran its own pipeline on the public reads, namely fastp trimming at Q25 and MiXCR clone calling, and kept in-frame beta chains. Each CDR3 protein appears once, grouped with its most common genes and DNA. The sample includes approximately 57,000 distinct CDR3 sequences, with about 9.6% observed a single time. The ten largest account for roughly 13% of the sample. In light of the paper, this sample's time point label describes: patch test 1, 2 weeks after DPC sensitization. What this sample's treatment or condition label stands for: therapeutic diphenylcyclopropenone sensitization with weekly scalp DPC. The starting material was whole blood, obtained in connection with sensitization to the hapten diphenylcyclopropenone (DPC). Receptors originate from a middle-aged woman with alopecia areata. Some clones in this sample may be carry-over from other donors' samples.

This clonotype was recorded at least ten times. The rearrangement links TRBV11-2 to TRBJ2-1; no definite D call. This CDR3 spans 11 amino acids. CDR1 SGHAT and CDR2 FQNNGV come from the germline V gene. V dropped 3 bases and J dropped 9 bases, with 6 bases sitting between them. As DNA, the CDR3 is TGTGCCAGCAGCTTCGGTTCTGAGCAGTTCTTC. Protein product: CASSFGSEQFF.

This clonotype was counted a few times. V gene TRBV6-5 combines with J gene TRBJ2-7; D is possibly TRBD2 (5 bases). Germline values: CDR1 MNHEY, CDR2 SVGAGI. V was trimmed by 8 bases and J by 6 bases, leaving 20 bases between them. This CDR3 is built from 14 residues. DNA of the CDR3: TGTGCCAGCTGGCGGAGCGGCCGCTTTGTCGAGCAGTACTTC. Amino acids: CASWRSGRFVEQYF.

This clonotype was detected many times. This chain uses TRBV20-1 with TRBJ2-5, with 10 bases matching TRBD2. The CDR3 extends over 13 amino acids. V was pared by 3 bases and J by 6 bases, with 4 bases of the junction left unmatched. Germline V CDR1 and CDR2: DFQATT, SNEGSKA (reference sequence). The CDR3 region is CSASTSGAKTQYF. DNA of the CDR3: TGCAGTGCTAGCACTAGCGGGGCAAAGACCCAGTACTTC.

V gene TRBV6-2 or TRBV6-3 combines with J gene TRBJ2-3; D uncertain. Germline CDR1 MNHEY, CDR2 SVGEGT. V lost 2 bases, J lost 4 bases, and 13 bases lay in between. There are 15 residues in the CDR3. This CDR3 is CASSYIGSLADTQYF. CDR3 bases: TGTGCCAGCAGTTACATCGGGTCTCTCGCAGATACGCAGTATTTT.

This clonotype was recorded many times. The chain links TRBV7-8 to TRBJ1-5; no definite D call. V was trimmed by 0 bases and J by 0 bases, leaving 12 bases between them. This CDR3 region has 17 residues. Germline-derived CDR1 and CDR2 are SGHVS and FQNEAQ. CDR3 in amino acids: CASSLALRLNSNQPQHF. CDR3 nucleotides: TGTGCCAGCAGCTTAGCGCTTAGGCTGAATAGCAATCAGCCCCAGCATTTT.

This clonotype was counted at least ten times. The rearrangement joins TRBV30 to TRBJ1-5; D is possibly TRBD1 (5 bases). Per germline, CDR1 GTSNPN and CDR2 SVGIG (reference sequence). The CDR3 has 15 amino acids. Trimming took 0 bases from V and 12 from J, leaving 21 bases between them. DNA for the CDR3: TGTGCCTGGAGTGTACAGCCGGGAGCAGGGTCGCTCCAGCATTTT. Protein: CAWSVQPGAGSLQHF.

The rearrangement joins TRBV20-1 to TRBJ1-5, with D possibly matching TRBD1 (5 bases). This CDR3 has 13 residues. The V gene lost 7 bases and the J gene lost 8 bases, with 18 bases spanning the gap. CDR1 is DFQATT, CDR2 SNEGSKA, per germline (reference sequence). The CDR3 region is CSGKVARAEPQHF. The CDR3 DNA sequence: TGCAGTGGGAAGGTTGCCAGGGCTGAGCCCCAGCATTTT.

A few counts support this clonotype. V gene TRBV12-5 combines with J gene TRBJ2-2, with 9 nucleotides matching TRBD2. Unmatched junction bases numbered 7, after V lost 8 bases and J lost 9 bases. In germline, CDR1 is LGHNT, CDR2 FRNRAP. The CDR3 sequence is 13 residues long. The CDR3 DNA is TGTGCTAGTCAAGCGGGGGGCGGCAGGGAGCTGTTTTTT. This translates into CASQAGGGRELFF. Full variable domain (missing parts from reference TRBV12-5 and TRBJ2-2): DARVTQTPRHKVTEMGQEVTMRCQPILGHNTVFWYRQTMMQGLELLAYFRNRAPLDDSGMPKDRFSAEMPDATLATLKIQPSEPRDSAVYFCASQAGGGRELFFGEGSRLTVL.

The chain employs TRBV28 and TRBJ1-2; D unresolved. CDR1 and CDR2 (germline): MDHEN, SYDVKM. V lost 5 bases, J lost 4 bases, and 11 bases lay in between. This CDR3 has 13 amino acids. The CDR3 nucleotides are TGTGCCAGCAGTGAGAGGGCCGCCTATGGCTACACCTTC. Protein: CASSERAAYGYTF.

This clonotype was observed many times. The chain links TRBV3-1 to TRBJ1-6; D not certain. This CDR3 has 13 amino acids. V dropped 4 bases and J dropped 9 bases, with 10 bases sitting between them. In germline, CDR1 is LGHDT, CDR2 YNNKEL (reference sequence). Here the CDR3 reads CASSPRGPSPLHF. The CDR3, as DNA: TGTGCCAGCAGCCCTCGAGGACCTTCACCCCTCCACTTT.

This sequence joins TRBV28 and TRBJ2-5, with D tentatively TRBD2 (5 bases). CDR1 is MDHEN, CDR2 SYDVKM, per germline. The CDR3 is made up of 16 amino acids. V shed 3 bases and J shed 1 base, with 15 bases lying between them. The DNA for the CDR3 is TGTGCCAGCAGTTTTTCGTCAGGAGGAGTCCAAGAGACCCAGTACTTC. Residues: CASSFSSGGVQETQYF.

There are many counts of this clonotype. This chain connects TRBV20-1 to TRBJ1-2, with D unresolved. Germline lookup yields CDR1 DFQATT and CDR2 SNEGSKA (reference sequence). The CDR3 runs to 11 residues. V was trimmed by 2 bases and J by 6 bases, leaving 7 bases between them. The CDR3 reads CSARKGDGYTF. The CDR3 DNA sequence: TGCAGTGCTAGAAAGGGTGATGGCTACACCTTC.

This clonotype showed up many times. The chain carries TRBV27 and TRBJ2-1; D possibly corresponds to TRBD1 (6 bases). CDR3 length: 15 amino acids. V was pared by 7 bases and J by 0 bases, with 13 bases between. Per the germline V gene, CDR1 is MNHEY and CDR2 is SMNVEV (reference sequence). The CDR3 region is CASTSGTNSYNEQFF. The CDR3 DNA sequence: TGTGCCAGCACCTCCGGGACAAACTCCTACAATGAGCAGTTCTTC.

The CDR3 bases are TGTGCCAGCAGTCGAACCGGGAATTTACCTGAAAAACTGTTTTTT. Translated: CASSRTGNLPEKLFF. The chain combines TRBV2 with TRBJ1-4; D gene uncertain. The CDR3 totals 15 residues. Germline V lookup: CDR1 SNHLY, CDR2 FYNNEI. Trimming pared 5 bases from V and 7 bases from J, leaving 17 bases between.

This clonotype was seen more than once but under ten times. The V and J genes are TRBV29-1 and TRBJ1-5; TRBD1 matches 8 bases. The CDR3 is 13 amino acids. From germline, CDR1 is SQVTM and CDR2 ANQGSEA. J gave up 3 bases and V 6 bases, and 4 bases lay outside the gene matches. In DNA, the CDR3 is TGCAGCGTGCGACAGGGGCTCAATCAGCCCCAGCATTTT. Translating it yields CSVRQGLNQPQHF.

Note on this clonotype: This may be a read error: a much more frequent sequence differs by one nucleotide. The chain combines TRBV7-9 with TRBJ1-4; the match to TRBD1 covers 9 bases. The V gene's germline CDR1 is SEHNR and CDR2 FQNEAQ (reference sequence). The CDR3 length is 16 residues. The CDR3 coding sequence is TGTGCCAGCAGCTCACGCCTGGGACAGGGTGGCGAAAAACCGTTTTTT. Its translation: CASSSRLGQGGEKPFF.

In its sample, this clonotype was seen once. A much larger clonotype is one base distant, so this may be a read error. The genes are TRBV6-1 and TRBJ2-1, with D uncertain. The length of the CDR3 is 12 residues. The germline V gene has CDR1 MNHNS and CDR2 SASEGT. Trimming pared 5 bases from V and 2 bases from J, leaving 4 bases between. The CDR3 reads CASSPAYNEQFF. DNA for the CDR3: TGTGCCAGCAGTCCGGCCTACAATGAGCAGTTCTTC.

The chain carries TRBV6-6 and TRBJ1-1; no clear D. Trimming removed 5 bases from V and 6 bases from J, with 7 bases in between. Germline V gene data show CDR1 as MNHNY and CDR2 as SVGAGI (reference sequence). The CDR3 spans 11 residues. CDR3 bases: TGTGCCAGCAGTAGGGCCCCTGAAGCTTTCTTT. Translation gives CASSRAPEAFF.

This clonotype was recorded at least ten times. CDR3 coding DNA: TGCAGTGCTAGGACGGGGAGCGAGGGAAACACTGAAGCTTTCTTT. Its protein product is CSARTGSEGNTEAFF. The chain is built from TRBV20-1 and TRBJ1-1; D remains ambiguous. V was shortened by 3 bases and J by 2 bases, with 16 bases between the two germline ends. The CDR3 runs to 15 residues. Germline V gene sequence: CDR1 DFQATT, CDR2 SNEGSKA (reference sequence).

The chain has TRBV20-1 and TRBJ2-5; D possibly corresponds to TRBD2 (5 bases). Germline CDR1 and CDR2: DFQATT and SNEGSKA (reference sequence). The V gene lost 6 bases and the J gene lost 1 base, with 12 bases spanning the gap. This CDR3 region has 13 residues. For the CDR3, the DNA is TGCAGTGCGCCCGGACGGGGCCAAGAGACCCAGTACTTC. This codes for CSAPGRGQETQYF.

Many counts were recorded for this clonotype. The genes are TRBV5-1 and TRBJ2-3; weak D call: TRBD1 (6 bases). V was pared by 0 bases and J by 2 bases, with 13 bases between. The CDR3 runs 16 residues. Germline V gives CDR1 SGHRS, CDR2 YFSETQ. This CDR3 reads CASSLAGAGYTDTQYF. DNA for the CDR3: TGCGCCAGCAGCTTGGCAGGGGCTGGATACACAGATACGCAGTATTTT. The whole variable domain, filled in from reference TRBV5-1 and TRBJ2-3, reads KAGVTQTPRYLIKTRGQQVTLSCSPISGHRSVSWYQQTPGQGLQFLFEYFSETQRNKGNFPGRFSGRQFSNSRSEMNVSTLELGDSALYLCASSLAGAGYTDTQYFGPGTRLTVL.

This clonotype was recorded a few times. The CDR3 region is CSVEGNFPGGEQYF. Here the CDR3 DNA reads TGCAGCGTTGAAGGCAATTTTCCCGGGGGCGAGCAGTACTTC. V and J are TRBV29-1 and TRBJ2-7, with D perhaps TRBD2 (6 bases). Germline lookup yields CDR1 SQVTM and CDR2 ANQGSEA. The CDR3 is made up of 14 amino acids. V gave up 1 base and J gave up 6 bases, with 16 bases separating them.

This clonotype was seen more than once but under ten times. The chain has TRBV28 and TRBJ1-5; 9 nucleotides match TRBD1. J lost 6 bases, V lost 4 bases, and 4 bases had no gene match. Germline V gene data show CDR1 as MDHEN and CDR2 as SYDVKM. The CDR3 has 14 amino acids. The CDR3: CASSWDRVSQPQHF. The CDR3 DNA reads TGTGCCAGCAGTTGGGACAGGGTTAGTCAGCCCCAGCATTTT.

Many counts were recorded for this clonotype. This chain connects TRBV19 to TRBJ2-3; D unclear. Trimming shortened V by 6 bases and J by 1 base, and 8 bases separated the two germline ends. Germline assignment: CDR1 LNHDA and CDR2 SQIVND (reference sequence). The CDR3 sequence is 13 residues long. The CDR3 reads CASRFGGTDTQYF. The CDR3 DNA reads as TGTGCCAGTAGGTTCGGAGGCACAGATACGCAGTATTTT.

The sample holds many counts of this clonotype. V usage is TRBV6-2 or TRBV6-3 and J usage is TRBJ2-4; tentative D call: TRBD2 (6 bases). V was clipped by 10 bases and J by 0 bases, with 22 bases between them. This CDR3 comprises 17 residues. CDR1 MNHEY and CDR2 SVGEGT come from the germline V gene. CDR3 protein: CATAGLQGSLAKNIQYF. CDR3 nucleotide sequence: TGTGCCACCGCGGGATTGCAGGGCTCCCTAGCCAAAAACATTCAGTACTTC.

The table lists this clonotype with many counts. The chain combines TRBV29-1 with TRBJ2-5; 10 bases align to TRBD1. This CDR3 region has 12 residues. V shed 7 bases and J 4 bases; nucleotides not matched to a gene: 3. Germline CDR1 reads SQVTM; CDR2 reads ANQGSEA. CDR3 in DNA: TGCAGCGCCGGGGACAGGGGAGAGACCCAGTACTTC. Residues: CSAGDRGETQYF.

V is TRBV4-2 and J is TRBJ2-3; 9 bases agree with TRBD2. After removal of 1 base from V and 2 bases from J, the junction contained 1 base not matched to a gene. CDR3 length: 15 residues. Looked up from germline, CDR1 is LGHNA and CDR2 is YNFKEQ. The CDR3 nucleotides are TGTGCCAGCAGCCAAGGCGGGGGGGTCACAGATACGCAGTATTTT. Translation: CASSQGGGVTDTQYF.

This clonotype was seen ten or more times. V and J are TRBV5-1 and TRBJ2-3; 8 nucleotides align to TRBD1. Looked up from germline, CDR1 is SGHRS and CDR2 is YFSETQ. The CDR3 consists of 15 residues. V lost 4 bases, J lost 5 bases, and 9 bases stayed unmatched. The CDR3 DNA follows: TGCGCCAGCAGCCGCGGACAGGGCACTGGAGATACGCAGTATTTT. Its protein product is CASSRGQGTGDTQYF.

This clonotype was picked up many times. This chain connects TRBV6-4 to TRBJ2-1; 8 nucleotides match TRBD1. CDR1 and CDR2 (germline): MRHNA, SNTAGT. V lost 0 bases to trimming and J lost 9 bases; unmatched junction nucleotides: 1. The CDR3 consists of 13 residues. The CDR3 DNA reads TGTGCCAGCAGTGACTCTGACAGGGGTGAGCAGTTCTTC. Its protein product is CASSDSDRGEQFF.

This clonotype turned up a few times. The chain recombines TRBV6-1 with TRBJ1-1; no firm D call. V lost 1 base and J lost 5, with 14 bases in between. Germline V gives CDR1 MNHNS, CDR2 SASEGT. This CDR3 contains 15 residues. CDR3 protein: CASSEEDGATTEAFF. The CDR3 DNA is TGTGCCAGCAGTGAAGAGGACGGAGCGACAACTGAAGCTTTCTTT.

This clonotype was seen repeatedly, ten times or more. J is TRBJ2-3 and V is TRBV5-1, with a tentative D call TRBD1 (6 bases). This CDR3 comprises 15 residues. V shed 0 bases and J shed 10 bases, with 18 bases lying between them. Germline CDR1 reads SGHRS; CDR2 reads YFSETQ. The CDR3 nucleotides read TGCGCCAGCAGCTTGGTGGTAGGGGGAGACATCGCGCAGTATTTT. Residues: CASSLVVGGDIAQYF. Looking up the rest from reference TRBV5-1 and TRBJ2-3 gives the full variable domain: KAGVTQTPRYLIKTRGQQVTLSCSPISGHRSVSWYQQTPGQGLQFLFEYFSETQRNKGNFPGRFSGRQFSNSRSEMNVSTLELGDSALYLCASSLVVGGDIAQYFGPGTRLTVL.